This TCR beta chain was sequenced during a study of CD8 T cells in Susac syndrome. Across the study: When blood was collected, patients with Susac syndrome were therapy-naive, were taking corticosteroids, or were receiving intravenous immunoglobulin alone. Study findings and constraints: The CD4+ T cell repertoire of patients with Susac syndrome showed no detectable clonal expansion.

In blood CD8+ and CD4+ T cells, TCR beta underwent sequencing. Negative isolation yielded CD4+ and CD8+ T cells, and FACS enriched TEMRA cells. An amount of RNA that ranged from roughly 0.45 to 1 ug was reverse transcribed with random hexamers. TCRdb re-derived calls from the immunoSEQ multiplex PCR reads in MiXCR, one entry per CDR3 protein. The table lists over 150,000 distinct CDR3 sequences, roughly 94% of them singletons. Per the germline V gene, CDR1 is LNHNV and CDR2 is YYDKDF (reference sequence). Trimming cost V 5 bases and J 4 bases; bases outside gene matches: 5. This CDR3 is 15 amino acids long. With respect to this clonotype: The antigen remains undetermined.

The origin of this receptor is a human donor with Susac syndrome. The specimen was CD4+ T cells from PBMCs. V and J are TRBV15 and TRBJ2-2; 9 nucleotides match TRBD1. CDR3 protein: CATSLRTGATGELFF. The DNA for the CDR3 is TGTGCCACCAGCCTCCGGACAGGGGCCACCGGGGAGCTGTTTTTT.